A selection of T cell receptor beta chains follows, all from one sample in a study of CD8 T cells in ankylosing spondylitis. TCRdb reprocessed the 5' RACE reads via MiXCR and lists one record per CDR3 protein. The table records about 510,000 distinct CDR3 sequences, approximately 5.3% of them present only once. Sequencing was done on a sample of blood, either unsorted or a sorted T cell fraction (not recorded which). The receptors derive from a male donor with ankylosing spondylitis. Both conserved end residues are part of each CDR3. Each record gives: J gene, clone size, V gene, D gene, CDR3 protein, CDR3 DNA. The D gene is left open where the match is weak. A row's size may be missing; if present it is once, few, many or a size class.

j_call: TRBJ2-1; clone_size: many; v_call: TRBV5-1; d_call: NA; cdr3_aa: CASSSQAQGEQFF; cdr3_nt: TGCGCCAGCAGCTCACAGGCCCAGGGCGAGCAGTTCTTC
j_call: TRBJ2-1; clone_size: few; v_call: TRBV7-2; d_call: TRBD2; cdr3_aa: CASSPRGGSLNEQFF; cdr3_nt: TGTGCCAGCAGCCCGCGGGGGGGCTCCCTCAATGAGCAGTTCTTC
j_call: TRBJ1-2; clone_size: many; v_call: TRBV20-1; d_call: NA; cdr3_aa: CSALGPNYGYTF; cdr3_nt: TGCAGTGCTCTAGGCCCTAACTATGGCTACACCTTC
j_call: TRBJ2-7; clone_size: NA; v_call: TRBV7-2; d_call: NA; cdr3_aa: CASSLTLLESYEQYF; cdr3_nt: TGTGCCAGCAGCTTGACCTTATTAGAGTCCTACGAGCAGTACTTC
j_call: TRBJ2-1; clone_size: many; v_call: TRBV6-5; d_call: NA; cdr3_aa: CASSRRRSEQFF; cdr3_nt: TGTGCCAGCAGTCGCCGCAGGAGTGAGCAGTTCTTC
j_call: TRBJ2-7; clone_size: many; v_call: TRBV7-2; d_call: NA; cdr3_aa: CASSLALRGEQYF; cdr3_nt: TGTGCCAGCAGCTTAGCTCTCAGGGGCGAGCAGTACTTC
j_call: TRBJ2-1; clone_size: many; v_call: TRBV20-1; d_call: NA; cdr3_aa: CSAREMTGYNEQFF; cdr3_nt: TGCAGTGCTAGAGAAATGACTGGATACAATGAGCAGTTCTTC
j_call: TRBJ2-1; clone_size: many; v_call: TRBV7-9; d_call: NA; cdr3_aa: CASSDRTNVDEQFF; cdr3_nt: TGTGCCAGCAGCGATCGGACGAACGTCGATGAGCAGTTCTTC
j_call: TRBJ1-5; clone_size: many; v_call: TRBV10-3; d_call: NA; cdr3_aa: CAISRKNMGNQPQHF; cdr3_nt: TGTGCCATCAGCCGTAAGAATATGGGCAATCAGCCCCAGCATTTT
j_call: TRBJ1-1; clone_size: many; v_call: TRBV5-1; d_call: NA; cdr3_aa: CASSSDPSTEAFF; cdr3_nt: TGCGCCAGCAGCTCGGACCCTTCCACTGAAGCTTTCTTT
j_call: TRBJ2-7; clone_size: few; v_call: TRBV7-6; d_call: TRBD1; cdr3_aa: CASSLSPGGTYEQYF; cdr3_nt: TGTGCCAGCAGCTTATCCCCAGGGGGCACCTACGAGCAGTACTTC
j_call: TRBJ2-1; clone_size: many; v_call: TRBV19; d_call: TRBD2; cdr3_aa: CASSKALAATAYNEQFF; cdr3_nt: TGTGCCAGTAGTAAGGCGCTAGCGGCTACCGCCTACAATGAGCAGTTCTTC
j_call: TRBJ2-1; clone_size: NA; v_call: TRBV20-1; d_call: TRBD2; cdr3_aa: CSAQTASGTFAGEQFF; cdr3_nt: TGCAGTGCCCAGACCGCTAGCGGGACATTCGCGGGTGAGCAGTTCTTC
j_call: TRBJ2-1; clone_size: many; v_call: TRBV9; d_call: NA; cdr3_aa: CASSVEALDEQFF; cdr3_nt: TGTGCCAGCAGCGTAGAGGCCCTGGATGAGCAGTTCTTC
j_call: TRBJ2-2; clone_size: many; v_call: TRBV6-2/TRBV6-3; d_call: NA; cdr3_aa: CASRTSGQNTGELFF; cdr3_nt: TGTGCCAGCAGAACGTCCGGACAGAACACCGGGGAGCTGTTTTTT
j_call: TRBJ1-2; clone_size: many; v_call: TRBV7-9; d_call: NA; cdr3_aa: CASSPGLIYGYTF; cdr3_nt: TGTGCCAGCAGCCCAGGACTGATCTATGGCTACACCTTC
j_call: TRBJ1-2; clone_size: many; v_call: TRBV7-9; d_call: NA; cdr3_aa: CASSLLENYGYTF; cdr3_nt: TGTGCCAGCAGCTTACTGGAAAACTATGGCTACACCTTC
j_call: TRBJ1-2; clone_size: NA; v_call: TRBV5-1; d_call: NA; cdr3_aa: CASSLVGQTDGYTF; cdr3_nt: TGCGCCAGCAGCTTGGTCGGACAGACAGATGGCTACACCTTC
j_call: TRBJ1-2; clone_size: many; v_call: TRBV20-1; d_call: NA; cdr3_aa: CSEDYGYTF; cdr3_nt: TGCAGTGAGGACTATGGCTACACCTTC
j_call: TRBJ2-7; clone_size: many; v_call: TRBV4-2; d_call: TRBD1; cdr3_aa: CASSQSGQGYEQYF; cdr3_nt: TGTGCCAGCAGCCAATCGGGACAGGGCTACGAGCAGTACTTC
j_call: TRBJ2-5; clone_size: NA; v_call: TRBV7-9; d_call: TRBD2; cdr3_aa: CASSFGLAGGETQYF; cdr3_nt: TGTGCCAGCAGCTTCGGACTAGCGGGAGGAGAGACCCAGTACTTC
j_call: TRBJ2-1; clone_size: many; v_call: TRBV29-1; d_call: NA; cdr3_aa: CSVYANEQFF; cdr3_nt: TGCAGCGTCTACGCGAATGAGCAGTTCTTC
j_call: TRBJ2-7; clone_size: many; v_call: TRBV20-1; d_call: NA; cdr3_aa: CSAPPRGTAGEQYF; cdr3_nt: TGCAGTGCCCCTCCGCGGGGAACGGCGGGCGAGCAGTACTTC
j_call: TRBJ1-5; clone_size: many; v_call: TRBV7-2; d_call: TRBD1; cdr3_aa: CASSLGTGSQPQHF; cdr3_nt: TGTGCCAGCAGCTTAGGGACAGGGAGCCAGCCCCAGCATTTT
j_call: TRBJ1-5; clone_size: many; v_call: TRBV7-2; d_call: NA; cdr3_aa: CASRRSTGTQPQHF; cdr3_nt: TGTGCCAGCAGACGGTCAACCGGCACTCAGCCCCAGCATTTT
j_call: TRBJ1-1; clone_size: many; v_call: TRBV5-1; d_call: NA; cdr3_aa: CASSSGTNTEAFF; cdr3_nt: TGCGCCAGCAGCTCTGGGACCAACACTGAAGCTTTCTTT
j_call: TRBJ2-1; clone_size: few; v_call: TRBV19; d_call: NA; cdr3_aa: CASSKALYNEQFF; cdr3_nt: TGTGCCAGTAGTAAGGCCCTCTACAATGAGCAGTTCTTC
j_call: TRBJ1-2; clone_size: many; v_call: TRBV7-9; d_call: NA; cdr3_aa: CASSLGQSNYGYTF; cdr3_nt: TGTGCCAGCAGCCTCGGACAGTCTAACTATGGCTACACCTTC
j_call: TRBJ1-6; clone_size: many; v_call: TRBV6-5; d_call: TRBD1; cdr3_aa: CASSYSRPRTGWDSPLHF; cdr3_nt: TGTGCCAGCAGTTACTCGAGACCCCGGACAGGGTGGGATTCACCCCTCCACTTT
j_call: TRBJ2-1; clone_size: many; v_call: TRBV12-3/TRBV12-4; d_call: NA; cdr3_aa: CASSLRTYNEQFF; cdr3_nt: TGTGCCAGCAGTTTAAGGACCTACAATGAGCAGTTCTTC
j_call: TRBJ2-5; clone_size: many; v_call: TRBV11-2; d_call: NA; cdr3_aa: CASSRQAEQETQYF; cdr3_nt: TGTGCCAGCAGCCGACAAGCGGAGCAAGAGACCCAGTACTTC
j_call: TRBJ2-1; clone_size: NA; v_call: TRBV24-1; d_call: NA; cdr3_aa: CATSESGRGDNEQFF; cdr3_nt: TGTGCCACCAGTGAGTCAGGACGAGGGGACAATGAGCAGTTCTTC
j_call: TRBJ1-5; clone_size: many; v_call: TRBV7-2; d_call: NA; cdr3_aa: CASSLVGENQPQHF; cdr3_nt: TGTGCCAGCAGCTTAGTCGGTGAAAATCAGCCCCAGCATTTT
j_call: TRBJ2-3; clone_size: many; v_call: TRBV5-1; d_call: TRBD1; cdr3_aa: CASSLGTGDTDTQYF; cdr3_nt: TGCGCCAGCAGCTTAGGGACAGGCGACACAGATACGCAGTATTTT
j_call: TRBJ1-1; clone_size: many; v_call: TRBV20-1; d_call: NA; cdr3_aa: CSALGTTNTEAFF; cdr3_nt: TGCAGTGCTCTTGGTACGACGAACACTGAAGCTTTCTTT